The sequence of this TCR beta chain was determined in a study of identical twins. Study-level findings and limits: Invariant MAIT and iNKT cells are populations that could partly confound zero-insertion analyses.

Using its own MiXCR run on the 5' RACE reads, TCRdb lists one record per CDR3 protein. This sample has 400,000 to 600,000 distinct CDR3 sequences, with around 24% found just once. Concerning this clonotype: Its antigen is currently unknown.

Trimming at V came to 4 bases and at J to 4 bases, leaving 19 bases not matched to a gene. The germline V gene encodes CDR1 LGHDT and CDR2 YNNKEL (reference sequence). The CDR3 is 19 residues long. These data were likewise used in another study, on yellow fever vaccine responses in identical twins.

The receptor's source is a woman between 18 and 29 years old in good health. J is TRBJ2-4 and V is TRBV3-1, with 7 nucleotides matching TRBD1. Sequencing was done on a sample of CD4+ T cells sorted from blood. The CDR3 coding sequence is TGTGCCAGCAGCCCATTTGTTCCCCTGGGACAGCATTCGAAAAACATTCAGTACTTC. This gives the protein CASSPFVPLGQHSKNIQYF.